Below are 19 T cell receptor beta chains sequenced from a single sample in a study of control samples from healthy donors and cancer patients. Some clones are missing from TCRdb's copy, which holds only in-frame ones; the method was immunoSEQ multiplex PCR. The repertoire shows approximately 190,000 clones; the top ten hold roughly 2%. The sequencing sample was made of blood. These receptors were obtained from a young woman in good health.

This chain joins TRBV5-1 and TRBJ2-7; D possibly corresponds to TRBD2 (6 bases). The CDR3 totals 15 residues. Germline CDR1 reads SGHRS; CDR2 reads YFSETQ. Trimming took 0 bases from V and 6 from J, leaving 16 bases between them. The CDR3 sequence is CASSLVPGDGGEQYF. The CDR3 nucleotides read TGCGCCAGCAGCTTGGTTCCGGGGGACGGGGGCGAGCAGTACTTC.

This chain connects TRBV6-5 to TRBJ1-4; D is unresolved. The CDR3 runs to 15 residues. V shed 0 bases and J shed 7 bases, with 12 bases lying between them. Germline V gene data show CDR1 as MNHEY and CDR2 as SVGAGI. The CDR3 DNA follows: TGTGCCAGCAGTTACTCCGGGGAGGTTGGTGAAAAACTGTTTTTT. Protein product: CASSYSGEVGEKLFF.

The rearrangement links TRBV2 to TRBJ2-1, with unresolved D. The CDR3 loop spans 12 amino acids. In germline, CDR1 is SNHLY, CDR2 FYNNEI. V was pared by 4 bases and J by 8 bases, with 9 bases between. CDR3 nucleotides: TGTGCCAGCAGTGGGGGATTCGATGAGCAGTTCTTC. It encodes CASSGGFDEQFF.

J is TRBJ2-3 and V is TRBV6-2 or TRBV6-3, with TRBD2 matching 11 bases. Germline V gene sequence: CDR1 MNHEY, CDR2 SVGEGT. This CDR3 spans 17 amino acids. Trimming at V came to 0 bases and at J to 2 bases, leaving 4 bases not matched to a gene. The CDR3 sequence: CASSYSTSGDHTDTQYF. CDR3 coding DNA: TGTGCCAGCAGTTACTCGACTAGCGGGGACCACACAGATACGCAGTATTTT.

V gene TRBV2 combines with J gene TRBJ2-1; D remains ambiguous. Trimming took off 6 bases at V and 7 bases at J, with 7 bases between the two ends. This CDR3 is built from 11 residues. The V gene's germline CDR1 is SNHLY and CDR2 FYNNEI. The CDR3: CASRSSNEQFF. DNA of the CDR3: TGTGCCAGCAGGAGTAGTAATGAGCAGTTCTTC.

The chain is built from TRBV2 and TRBJ2-7; D is uncertain. This CDR3 is 14 amino acids long. CDR1 and CDR2 (germline): SNHLY, FYNNEI. With 3 bases removed from V and 4 bases from J, the gap between germline ends came to 13 bases. The CDR3 here is CASSDRKGVYEQYF. The CDR3 DNA follows: TGTGCCAGCAGTGACAGGAAAGGTGTGTACGAGCAGTACTTC.

J is TRBJ2-1 and V is TRBV4-3; 11 positions match TRBD2. After removal of 3 bases from V and 5 bases from J, the junction contained 9 bases not matched to a gene. This CDR3 is built from 17 residues. Germline CDR1 LGHNA, CDR2 YSLEER. CDR3 in DNA: TGCGCCAGCAGCCAGGGCTCAACTAGCGGGGGTGACAATGAGCAGTTCTTC. This encodes CASSQGSTSGGDNEQFF.

The chain carries TRBV10-1 and TRBJ2-1, with 9 nucleotides matching TRBD2. Germline CDR1 reads WNHNN; CDR2 reads SYGVQD (reference sequence). The CDR3 covers 15 residues. The ends lost 3 bases at V and 7 bases at J; junction bases unmatched: 7. CDR3 nucleotides: TGCGCCAGCAGTGATAGCAGCGGGGGGCGGAATGAGCAGTTCTTC. Amino acid sequence: CASSDSSGGRNEQFF.

The chain has TRBV27 and TRBJ1-1; a possible D gene is TRBD1 (6 bases). Germline V gene data show CDR1 as MNHEY and CDR2 as SMNVEV (reference sequence). Trimming removed 6 bases at V and 0 bases at J, with 17 bases between. The CDR3 runs to 16 residues. The DNA of the CDR3 is TGTGCCAGCAGGCGGGACACCATCATTATGAACACTGAAGCTTTCTTT. It encodes CASRRDTIIMNTEAFF.

The V gene is TRBV4-2, the J gene TRBJ2-4; 10 nucleotides line up with TRBD2. After removal of 4 bases from V and 4 bases from J, the junction contained 10 bases not matched to a gene. Germline CDR1 is LGHNA and CDR2 is YNFKEQ. This CDR3 region has 17 residues. In DNA, the CDR3 is TGTGCCAGCAGCCCCGTTAGCGGGGGGTGGGAAAAAAACATTCAGTACTTC. As protein: CASSPVSGGWEKNIQYF.

The rearrangement uses TRBV7-2 and TRBJ2-1; D uncertain. The ends were cut back, 2 bases at V and 2 bases at J, with 10 bases in the middle. This CDR3 comprises 15 residues. The V gene's germline CDR1 is SGHTA and CDR2 FQGNSA. In DNA form, the CDR3 reads TGTGCCAGCAGCTTACTCGGGCAGCCCTACAATGAGCAGTTCTTC. Encoded protein: CASSLLGQPYNEQFF.

The chain employs TRBV12-3 or TRBV12-4 and TRBJ2-1; D possibly corresponds to TRBD1 (6 bases). V was trimmed by 5 bases and J by 6 bases, leaving 8 bases between them. There are 12 residues in the CDR3. In nucleotides, the CDR3 is TGTGCCAGCAGTACAGGGTTCAATGAGCAGTTCTTC. Protein sequence: CASSTGFNEQFF.

The chain uses TRBV10-3 and TRBJ1-1; the D is unclear. Trimming removed 10 bases at V and 2 bases at J, with 17 bases between. The CDR3 length is 14 residues. Per the germline V gene, CDR1 is ENHRY and CDR2 is SYGVKD. CDR3 nucleotides: TGTGCCACCGCCCTGAGCCCCCAAAACACTGAAGCTTTCTTT. Residues: CATALSPQNTEAFF.

To note about this clone: Different DNA sequences within this sample yield the same CDR3. V gene TRBV5-1 combines with J gene TRBJ1-1, with D maybe TRBD1 (5 bases). The V gene's germline CDR1 is SGHRS and CDR2 YFSETQ. This CDR3 comprises 15 residues. The V gene lost 0 bases and the J gene lost 0 bases, with 9 bases spanning the gap. The CDR3 region has the DNA TGCGCCAGCAGCTTGGGTGGGGGGATGAACACTGAAGCTTTCTTT. Protein sequence: CASSLGGGMNTEAFF.

The DNA for the CDR3 is TGTGCCAGCAGCCCTGGGTGGGGGGCGGCCGGGGAGCTGTTTTTT. Its translation: CASSPGWGAAGELFF. The chain links TRBV7-3 to TRBJ2-2; D might be TRBD1 or TRBD2, each matching 6 bases. Germline V CDR1 and CDR2: SGHTA, FQGTGA. The CDR3 runs to 15 residues. Trimming removed 5 bases from V and 6 bases from J, with 16 bases in between.

This chain connects TRBV2 to TRBJ1-2; TRBD1 might be the D (6 bases). Germline CDR1 and CDR2: SNHLY and FYNNEI. Trimming stripped 4 bases from V and 0 bases from J, with 9 bases between. The CDR3 has 14 residues. DNA for the CDR3: TGTGCCAGCAGTGGGACAGCAGCTAACTATGGCTACACCTTC. Its protein product is CASSGTAANYGYTF.

Concerning this clone itself: Different DNA sequences within this sample yield the same CDR3. The chain's CDR3 is CASSSYSNQPQHF. As DNA, the CDR3 is TGTGCCAGCAGTTCCTATAGCAATCAGCCCCAGCATTTT. This chain joins TRBV27 and TRBJ1-5; D not resolved. The V end lost 4 bases, the J end lost 0 bases, and 4 bases lay between the germline ends. This CDR3 spans 13 amino acids. The V gene's germline CDR1 is MNHEY and CDR2 SMNVEV (reference sequence).

The chain employs TRBV19 and TRBJ1-4; possible D gene TRBD1, 6 bases. There are 14 residues in the CDR3. CDR1 is LNHDA and CDR2 is SQIVND in the germline V gene (reference sequence). V was trimmed by 3 bases and J by 7 bases, leaving 12 bases between them. DNA of the CDR3: TGTGCCAGTAGTATGACACAGGGAGGTGAAAAACTGTTTTTT. Amino acids: CASSMTQGGEKLFF.

V usage is TRBV14 and J usage is TRBJ1-1; D might be TRBD1 (6 bases). The CDR3 runs to 15 residues. Germline lookup yields CDR1 SGHDN and CDR2 FVKESK. V was clipped by 2 bases and J by 3 bases, with 13 bases between them. The DNA for the CDR3 is TGTGCCAGCAGCCAACTTACAGGGCTAGACACTGAAGCTTTCTTT. Residues: CASSQLTGLDTEAFF. Full variable domain (outside the CDR3, taken from reference TRBV14 and TRBJ1-1): EAGVTQFPSHSVIEKGQTVTLRCDPISGHDNLYWYRRVMGKEIKFLLHFVKESKQDESGMPNNRFLAERTGGTYSTLKVQPAELEDSGVYFCASSQLTGLDTEAFFGQGTRLTVV.